This T cell receptor (beta chain) appears in the sequencing data of a study of shared clonotypes between healthy human individuals. Points from the study as a whole: Clonotype sharing among donors was expected to depend on sequencing depth.

CDR1 MNHEY and CDR2 SVGAGI come from the germline V gene. J gave up 1 base and V 6 bases, and 8 bases lay outside the gene matches. The CDR3 has 15 amino acids. Only CD45RO-negative cells positively selected for CCR7 counted as naive CD8 cells, so terminally differentiated effector memory CD45RA+ cells were excluded. Donors comprised healthy HIV-negative adults lacking recent acute infections or vaccinations. As regards this clone: Its antigen remains unknown.

The repertoire was sequenced with immunoSEQ multiplex PCR; TCRdb's copy has only in-frame clones and lacks some. The table has around 560,000 clones, 85% to 95% seen once. The TCR was taken from a woman aged 25 to 39 in good health. The chain recombines TRBV6-5 with TRBJ2-7; TRBD1 matches 8 bases. Sequenced input: naive CD8+ T cells sorted from blood. The CDR3 spells CASRFLGQGSYEQYF. Here the CDR3 DNA reads TGTGCCAGCAGGTTTCTCGGACAGGGTTCCTACGAGCAGTACTTC.